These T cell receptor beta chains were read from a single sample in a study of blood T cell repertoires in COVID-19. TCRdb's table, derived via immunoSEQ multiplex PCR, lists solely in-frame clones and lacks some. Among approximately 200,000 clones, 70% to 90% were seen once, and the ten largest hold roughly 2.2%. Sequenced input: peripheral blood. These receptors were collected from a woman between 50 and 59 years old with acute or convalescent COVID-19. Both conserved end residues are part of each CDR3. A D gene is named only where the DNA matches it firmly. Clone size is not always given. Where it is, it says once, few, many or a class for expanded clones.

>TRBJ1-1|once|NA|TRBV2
TGTGCCAGCAGTGAACGGAGGCGTTCGGGCACTGAAGCTTTCTTT
CASSERRRSGTEAFF
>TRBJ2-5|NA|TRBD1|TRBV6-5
TGTGCCAGCGGCCGGGACAGCGAGACCCAGTACTTC
CASGRDSETQYF
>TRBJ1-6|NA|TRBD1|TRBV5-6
TGTGCCAGCAGCTTGGGACAGGGGAACTATAATTCACCCCTCCACTTT
CASSLGQGNYNSPLHF
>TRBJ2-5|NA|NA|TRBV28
TGTGCCAGCAGTTATCGAGAGACCCAGTACTTC
CASSYRETQYF
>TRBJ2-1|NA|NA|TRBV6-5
TGTGCCAGCAGTCCAATTCACAGGGGGGGCAATGAGCAGTTCTTC
CASSPIHRGGNEQFF
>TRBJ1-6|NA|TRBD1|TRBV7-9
TGTGCCAGCAGCTTAGGGGTCCAGGACAGGGTGCTCGGCTCACCCCTCCACTTT
CASSLGVQDRVLGSPLHF
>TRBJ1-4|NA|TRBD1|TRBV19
TGTGCCAGTAGCCCACCCGGGACAGGGAGTGAAAAACTGTTTTTT
CASSPPGTGSEKLFF
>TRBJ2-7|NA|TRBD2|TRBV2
TGTGCCAGCAGCCCAGGGAGGCGGGAGGGCCTCTACGAGCAGTACTTC
CASSPGRREGLYEQYF
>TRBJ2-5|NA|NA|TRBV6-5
TGTGCCAGCAGACCCGACCGGACTGGGCAAGAGACCCAGTACTTC
CASRPDRTGQETQYF
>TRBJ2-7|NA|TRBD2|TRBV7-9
TGTGCCAGCAGCTTCCCTTCTAGCGGGAGGGGGTACGAGCAGTACTTC
CASSFPSSGRGYEQYF
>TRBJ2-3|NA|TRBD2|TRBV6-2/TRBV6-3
TGTGCCAGCAGTTATGGCCCTAGCGGGATTAGAGATACGCAGTATTTT
CASSYGPSGIRDTQYF
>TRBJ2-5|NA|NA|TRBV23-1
TGCGCCAGCAGTCTTCGGGGGCAAGAGACCCAGTACTTC
CASSLRGQETQYF
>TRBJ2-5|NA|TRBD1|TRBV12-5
TGTGCTAGTGGTTCGTCCGGGACAGGGCTTAGGGAGACCCAGTACTTC
CASGSSGTGLRETQYF
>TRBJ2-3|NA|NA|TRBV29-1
TGCAGCGTTGAAGATTTGGCGGGCTGGGTCACAGATACGCAGTATTTT
CSVEDLAGWVTDTQYF
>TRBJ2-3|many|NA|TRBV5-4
TGTGCCAGCAGCTTTGTCCCGACAGATACGCAGTATTTT
CASSFVPTDTQYF
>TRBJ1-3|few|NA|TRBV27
TGTGCCAGCAGTTTATCGCTGGCAGACACCATATATTTT
CASSLSLADTIYF
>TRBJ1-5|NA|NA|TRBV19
TGTGCCAGTACGAGGTTGGCTTGGAATGGGAATCAGCCCCAGCATTTT
CASTRLAWNGNQPQHF
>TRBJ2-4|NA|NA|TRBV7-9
TGTGCCAGCAGCATAAATTCGGGACATCTAGCCAAAAACATTCAGTACTTC
CASSINSGHLAKNIQYF
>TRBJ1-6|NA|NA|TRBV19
TGTGCCAGTAGTATAGGGAACAGCCGTTCACCCCTCCACTTT
CASSIGNSRSPLHF
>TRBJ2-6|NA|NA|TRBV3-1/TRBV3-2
TGTGCCAGCAGCAAGGGGGCTGGGGCCAACGTCCTGACTTTC
CASSKGAGANVLTF
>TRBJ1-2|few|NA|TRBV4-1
TGCGCCAGCAGCCCCCAACAGGGAATAGATGGCTACACCTTC
CASSPQQGIDGYTF
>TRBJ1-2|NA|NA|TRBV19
TGTGCCAGTAGCCTACTTGGAGGAACAGGGCGAGATGGCTACACCTTC
CASSLLGGTGRDGYTF
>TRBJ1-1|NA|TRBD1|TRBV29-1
TGCAGCGTGCGTTCAGGGGGCATCTTTATACGAGCTTTCTTT
CSVRSGGIFIRAFF
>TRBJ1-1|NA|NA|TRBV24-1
TGTGCCACCAGTGATCCAGGGAGGAATGAAGCTTTCTTT
CATSDPGRNEAFF
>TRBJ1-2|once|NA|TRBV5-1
TGCGCCAGCAGCTTGGACACCGCTAACTATGGCTACACCTTC
CASSLDTANYGYTF
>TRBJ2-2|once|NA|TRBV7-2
TGTGCCAGCGGCCAGACTCCGGGGACCGGGGAGCTGTTTTTT
CASGQTPGTGELFF
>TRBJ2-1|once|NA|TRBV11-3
TGTGCCAGCAAATCCGGCGGGGTTCCCTGGGACAATGAGCAGTTCTTC
CASKSGGVPWDNEQFF
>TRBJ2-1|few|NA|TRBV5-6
TGTGCCAGCAGACCCCTGGCGGGTGAGCAGTTCTTC
CASRPLAGEQFF
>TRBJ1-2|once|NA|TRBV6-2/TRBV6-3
TGTGCCAGCAGCCTCCGGTCCTATGGCTACACCTTC
CASSLRSYGYTF
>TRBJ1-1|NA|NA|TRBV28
TGTGCCAGCAGTTTAGCTAACAGGGTGAACACTGAAGCTTTCTTT
CASSLANRVNTEAFF
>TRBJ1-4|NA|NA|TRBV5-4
TGTGCCAGCAGCTTGGTTGGACAGCCTTTTGAAAAACTGTTTTTT
CASSLVGQPFEKLFF
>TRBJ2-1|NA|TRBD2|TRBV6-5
TGTGCCAGCAGATCTAGCGGGGGTAAGGATGAGCAGTTCTTC
CASRSSGGKDEQFF
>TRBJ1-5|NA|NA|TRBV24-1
TGTGCCACCAGTGATTCTGCCACAGGGAATCAGCCCCAGCATTTT
CATSDSATGNQPQHF
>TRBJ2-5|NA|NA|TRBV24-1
TGTGCCACCAGTGACCCCGCCCGGGAGGAGACCCAGTACTTC
CATSDPAREETQYF
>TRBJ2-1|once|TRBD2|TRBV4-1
TGCGCCAGCAGCCCACTAGCGGGGGTTTACAATGAGCAGTTCTTC
CASSPLAGVYNEQFF
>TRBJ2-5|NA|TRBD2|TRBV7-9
TGTGCCAGCAGCTTTGCAACTAGCGGGGGGGAACGCGAGACCCAGTACTTC
CASSFATSGGERETQYF